This TCR beta chain appears in the sequencing data of a study of T cell repertoires in cytomegalovirus infection. One entry per CDR3 protein results from TCRdb running MiXCR on the reads. Of about 190,000 distinct CDR3 sequences listed, 28% are singletons. Trimming left V 6 bases short and J 7 bases short, with 9 bases between. Germline CDR1 reads LNHDA; CDR2 reads SQIVND (reference sequence). This CDR3 contains 11 residues. Sequenced sample: PBMCs. This sequence was found in a human donor in good health (CMV status not recorded). Some clones in this sample may be carry-over from other donors' samples. This rearrangement joins TRBV19 to TRBJ1-1; maybe TRBD1 (5 bases). CDR3 sequence: CASRLTDEAFF. The CDR3 DNA sequence: TGTGCCAGTAGACTGACAGATGAAGCTTTCTTT. Filled out from reference TRBV19 and TRBJ1-1, the complete variable domain reads DGGITQSPKYLFRKEGQNVTLSCEQNLNHDAMYWYRQDPGQGLRLIYYSQIVNDFQKGDIAEGYSVSREKKESFPLTVTSAQKNPTAFYLCASRLTDEAFFGQGTRLTVV.